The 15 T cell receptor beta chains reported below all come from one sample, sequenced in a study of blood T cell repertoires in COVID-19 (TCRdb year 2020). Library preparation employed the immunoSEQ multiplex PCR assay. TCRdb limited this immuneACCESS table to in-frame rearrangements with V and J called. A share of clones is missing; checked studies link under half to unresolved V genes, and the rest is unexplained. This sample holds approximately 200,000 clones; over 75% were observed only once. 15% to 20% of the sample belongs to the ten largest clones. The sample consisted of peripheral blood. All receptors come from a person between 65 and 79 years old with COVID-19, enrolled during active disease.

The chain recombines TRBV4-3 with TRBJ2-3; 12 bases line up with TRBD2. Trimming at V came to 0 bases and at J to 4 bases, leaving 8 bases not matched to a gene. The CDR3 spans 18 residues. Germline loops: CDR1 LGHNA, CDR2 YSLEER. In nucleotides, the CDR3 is TGCGCCAGCAGCCAAGATCTAGGACTAGCGGGATTTGCAGATACGCAGTATTTT. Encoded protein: CASSQDLGLAGFADTQYF.

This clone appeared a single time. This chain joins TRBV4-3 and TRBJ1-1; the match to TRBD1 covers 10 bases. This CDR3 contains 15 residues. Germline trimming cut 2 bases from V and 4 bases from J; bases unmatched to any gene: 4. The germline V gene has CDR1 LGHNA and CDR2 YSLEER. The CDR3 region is CASSQTWTGGTEAFF. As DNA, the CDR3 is TGCGCCAGCAGCCAAACTTGGACAGGGGGCACTGAAGCTTTCTTT.

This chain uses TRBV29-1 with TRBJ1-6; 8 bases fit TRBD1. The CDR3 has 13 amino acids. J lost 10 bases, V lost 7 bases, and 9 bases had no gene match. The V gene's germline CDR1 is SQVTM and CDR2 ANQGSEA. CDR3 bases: TGCAGCGCCGGGACAGGAGTCGGCTCACCCCTCCACTTT. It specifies CSAGTGVGSPLHF.

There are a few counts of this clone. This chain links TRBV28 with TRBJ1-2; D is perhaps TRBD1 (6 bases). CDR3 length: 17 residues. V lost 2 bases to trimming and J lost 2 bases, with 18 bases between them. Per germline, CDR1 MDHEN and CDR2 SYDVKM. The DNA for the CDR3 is TGTGCCAGCAGTTTAAGGACAGCCCAAACTTTAAACTATGGCTACACCTTC. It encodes CASSLRTAQTLNYGYTF.

The CDR3 protein is CASSYGRQLNTEAFF. CDR3 nucleotides: TGTGCCAGCAGTTACGGGCGTCAGCTGAACACTGAAGCTTTCTTT. The chain links TRBV6-2 or TRBV6-3 to TRBJ1-1; D remains ambiguous. V was shortened by 2 bases and J by 0 bases, with 10 bases between the two germline ends. The CDR3 contains 15 residues. CDR1 is MNHEY and CDR2 is SVGEGT in the germline V gene.

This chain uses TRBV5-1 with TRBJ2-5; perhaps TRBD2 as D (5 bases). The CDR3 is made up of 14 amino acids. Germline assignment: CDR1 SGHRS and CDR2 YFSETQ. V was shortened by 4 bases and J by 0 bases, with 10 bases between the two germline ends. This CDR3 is CASSNGLDQETQYF. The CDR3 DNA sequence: TGCGCCAGCAGCAATGGACTGGACCAAGAGACCCAGTACTTC.

This CDR3 is CSASAQGRSNEKLFF. The CDR3 region has the DNA TGCAGTGCTAGTGCACAGGGTCGGTCTAATGAAAAACTGTTTTTT. This chain connects TRBV20-1 to TRBJ1-4, with D possibly being TRBD1 (6 bases). CDR3 length: 15 residues. V lost 3 bases, J lost 3 bases, and 14 bases lay in between. Germline V gene lookup returns CDR1 DFQATT and CDR2 SNEGSKA (reference sequence).

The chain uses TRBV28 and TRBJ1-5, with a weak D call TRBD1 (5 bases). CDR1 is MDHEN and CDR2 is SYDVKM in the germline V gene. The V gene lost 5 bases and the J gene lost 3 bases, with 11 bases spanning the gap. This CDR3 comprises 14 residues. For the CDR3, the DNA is TGTGCCAGCAGTCCCAACAGGAACAATCAGCCCCAGCATTTT. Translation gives CASSPNRNNQPQHF.

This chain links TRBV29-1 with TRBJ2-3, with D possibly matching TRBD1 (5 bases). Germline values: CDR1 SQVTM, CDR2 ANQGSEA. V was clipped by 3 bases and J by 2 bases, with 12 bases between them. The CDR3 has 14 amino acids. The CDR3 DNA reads TGCAGCGTTGAGACCGCGACAGTCACAGATACGCAGTATTTT. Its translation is CSVETATVTDTQYF.

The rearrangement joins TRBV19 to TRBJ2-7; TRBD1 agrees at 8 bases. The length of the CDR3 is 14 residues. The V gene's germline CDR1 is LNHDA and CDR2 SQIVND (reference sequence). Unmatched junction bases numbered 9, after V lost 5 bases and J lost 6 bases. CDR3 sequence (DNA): TGTGCCAGTAGTCCAGGGACAGGCGGGTCCGAGCAGTACTTC. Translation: CASSPGTGGSEQYF.

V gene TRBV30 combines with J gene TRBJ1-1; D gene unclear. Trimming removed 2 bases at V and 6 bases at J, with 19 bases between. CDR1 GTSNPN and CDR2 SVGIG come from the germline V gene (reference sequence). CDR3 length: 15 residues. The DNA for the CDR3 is TGTGCCTGGAGTCGAGGGATAGAAGGGATGGCTGAAGCTTTCTTT. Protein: CAWSRGIEGMAEAFF.

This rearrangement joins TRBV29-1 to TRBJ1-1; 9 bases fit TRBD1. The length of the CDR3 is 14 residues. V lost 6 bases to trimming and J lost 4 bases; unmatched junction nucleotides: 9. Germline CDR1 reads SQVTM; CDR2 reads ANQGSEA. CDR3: CSVEQTGGITEAFF. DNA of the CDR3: TGCAGCGTCGAGCAAACAGGGGGCATCACTGAAGCTTTCTTT.

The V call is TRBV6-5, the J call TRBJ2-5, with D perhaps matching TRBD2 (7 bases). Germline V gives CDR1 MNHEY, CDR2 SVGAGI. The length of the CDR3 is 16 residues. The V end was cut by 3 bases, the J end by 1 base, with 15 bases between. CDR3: CASSYGGGGRQETQYF. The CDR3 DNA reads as TGTGCCAGCAGTTATGGGGGCGGGGGACGCCAAGAGACCCAGTACTTC.

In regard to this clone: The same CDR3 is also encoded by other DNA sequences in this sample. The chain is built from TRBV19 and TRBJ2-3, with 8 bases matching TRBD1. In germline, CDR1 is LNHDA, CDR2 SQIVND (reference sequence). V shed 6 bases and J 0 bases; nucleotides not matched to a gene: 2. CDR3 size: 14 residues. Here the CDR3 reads CASSWTGSTDTQYF. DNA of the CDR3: TGTGCCAGTAGCTGGACAGGGAGCACAGATACGCAGTATTTT.

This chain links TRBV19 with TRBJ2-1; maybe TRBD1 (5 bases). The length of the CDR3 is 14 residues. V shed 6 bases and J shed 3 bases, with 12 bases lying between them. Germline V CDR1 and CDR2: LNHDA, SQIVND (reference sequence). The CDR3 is CASSTSQGYNEQFF. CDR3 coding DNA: TGTGCCAGTAGCACATCTCAGGGCTACAATGAGCAGTTCTTC.